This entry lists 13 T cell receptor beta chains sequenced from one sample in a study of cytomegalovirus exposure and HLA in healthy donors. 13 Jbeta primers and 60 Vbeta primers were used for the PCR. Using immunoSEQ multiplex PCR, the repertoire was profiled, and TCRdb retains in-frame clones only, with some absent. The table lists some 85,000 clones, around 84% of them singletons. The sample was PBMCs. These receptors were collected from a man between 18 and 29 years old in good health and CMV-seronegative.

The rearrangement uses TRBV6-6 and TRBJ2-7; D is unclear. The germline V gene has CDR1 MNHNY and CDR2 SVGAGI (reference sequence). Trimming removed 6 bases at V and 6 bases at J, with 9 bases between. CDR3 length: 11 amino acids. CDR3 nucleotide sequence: TGTGCCAGCAGCCCAGTTGGCGAGCAGTACTTC. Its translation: CASSPVGEQYF.

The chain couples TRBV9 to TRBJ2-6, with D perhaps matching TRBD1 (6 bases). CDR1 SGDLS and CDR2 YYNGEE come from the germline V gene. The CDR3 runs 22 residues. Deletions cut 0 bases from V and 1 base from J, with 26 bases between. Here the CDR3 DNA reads TGTGCCAGCAGCGTAGAGAGACAGGCTAGAGACACCCCGGATTCTGGGGCCAACGTCCTGACTTTC. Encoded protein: CASSVERQARDTPDSGANVLTF. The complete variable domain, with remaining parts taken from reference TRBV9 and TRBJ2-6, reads DSGVTQTPKHLITATGQRVTLRCSPRSGDLSVYWYQQSLDQGLQFLIQYYNGEERAKGNILERFSAQQFPDLHSELNLSSLELGDSALYFCASSVERQARDTPDSGANVLTFGAGSRLTVL.

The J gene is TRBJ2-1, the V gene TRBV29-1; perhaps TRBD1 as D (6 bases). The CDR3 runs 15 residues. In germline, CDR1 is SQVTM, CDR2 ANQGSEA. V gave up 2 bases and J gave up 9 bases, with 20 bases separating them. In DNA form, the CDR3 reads TGCAGCGTTGAATTTGGGGGCAGGGGTTTTCGTGAGCAGTTCTTC. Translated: CSVEFGGRGFREQFF.

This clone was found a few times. Here the CDR3 reads CATQLKRASRGYTF. The CDR3 region has the DNA TGTGCCACCCAACTGAAGCGGGCCTCCCGGGGCTACACCTTC. The V call is TRBV15, the J call TRBJ1-2, with D unclear. The germline V gene encodes CDR1 LNHNV and CDR2 YYDKDF (reference sequence). There are 14 residues in the CDR3. The ends were cut back, 8 bases at V and 8 bases at J, with 21 bases in the middle.

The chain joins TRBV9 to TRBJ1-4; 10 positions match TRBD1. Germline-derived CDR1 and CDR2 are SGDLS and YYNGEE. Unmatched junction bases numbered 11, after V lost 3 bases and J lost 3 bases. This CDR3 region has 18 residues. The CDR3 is CASSASPGQGRANEKLFF. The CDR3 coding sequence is TGTGCCAGCAGCGCGAGCCCGGGACAGGGGCGGGCTAATGAAAAACTGTTTTTT.

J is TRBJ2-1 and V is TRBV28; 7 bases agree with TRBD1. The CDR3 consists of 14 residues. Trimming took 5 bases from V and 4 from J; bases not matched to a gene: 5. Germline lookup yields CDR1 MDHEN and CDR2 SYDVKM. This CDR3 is CASSPPGGYNEQFF. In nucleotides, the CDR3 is TGTGCCAGCAGTCCCCCAGGGGGATACAATGAGCAGTTCTTC.

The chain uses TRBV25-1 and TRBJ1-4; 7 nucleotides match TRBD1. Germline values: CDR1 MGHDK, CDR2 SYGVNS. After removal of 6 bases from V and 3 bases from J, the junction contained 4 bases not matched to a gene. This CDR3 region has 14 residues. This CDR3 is CASRRGPANEKLFF. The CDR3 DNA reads TGTGCCAGCAGAAGGGGGCCGGCTAATGAAAAACTGTTTTTT.

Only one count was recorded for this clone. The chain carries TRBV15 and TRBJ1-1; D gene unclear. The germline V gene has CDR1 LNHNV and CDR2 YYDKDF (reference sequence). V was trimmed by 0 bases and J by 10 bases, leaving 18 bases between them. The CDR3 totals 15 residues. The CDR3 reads CATSRDSATRGLAFF. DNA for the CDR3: TGTGCCACCAGCAGAGATTCGGCCACCCGGGGTTTAGCTTTCTTT.

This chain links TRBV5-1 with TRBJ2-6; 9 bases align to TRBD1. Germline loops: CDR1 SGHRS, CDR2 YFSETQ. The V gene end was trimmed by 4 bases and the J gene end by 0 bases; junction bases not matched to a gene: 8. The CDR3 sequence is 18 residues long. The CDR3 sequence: CASSSGTGLSSGANVLTF. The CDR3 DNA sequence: TGCGCCAGCAGCAGCGGGACAGGGTTGAGCTCTGGGGCCAACGTCCTGACTTTC.

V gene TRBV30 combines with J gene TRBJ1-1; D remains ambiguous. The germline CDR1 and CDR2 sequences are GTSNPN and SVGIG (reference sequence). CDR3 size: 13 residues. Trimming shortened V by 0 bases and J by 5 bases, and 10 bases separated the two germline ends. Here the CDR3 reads CAWSVRTATEAFF. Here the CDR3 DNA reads TGTGCCTGGAGTGTTAGGACTGCGACTGAAGCTTTCTTT.

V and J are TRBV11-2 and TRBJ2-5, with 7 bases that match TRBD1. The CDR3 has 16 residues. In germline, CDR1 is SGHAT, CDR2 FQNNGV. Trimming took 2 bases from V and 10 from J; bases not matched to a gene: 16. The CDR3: CASSLFPGGDPRDQYF. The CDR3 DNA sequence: TGTGCCAGCAGCTTATTCCCAGGGGGAGACCCAAGAGACCAGTACTTC.

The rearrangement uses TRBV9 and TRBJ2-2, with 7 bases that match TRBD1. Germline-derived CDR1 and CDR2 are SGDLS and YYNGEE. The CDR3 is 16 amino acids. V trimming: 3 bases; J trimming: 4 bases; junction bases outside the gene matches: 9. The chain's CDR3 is CASSAYRGSATGELFF. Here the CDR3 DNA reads TGTGCCAGCAGCGCCTACAGGGGCTCCGCCACCGGGGAGCTGTTTTTT. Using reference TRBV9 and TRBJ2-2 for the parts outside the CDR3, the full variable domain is DSGVTQTPKHLITATGQRVTLRCSPRSGDLSVYWYQQSLDQGLQFLIQYYNGEERAKGNILERFSAQQFPDLHSELNLSSLELGDSALYFCASSAYRGSATGELFFGEGSRLTVL.

CDR3 in amino acids: CATSRVPREETQYF. The DNA of the CDR3 is TGTGCCACCAGCAGAGTTCCTCGGGAGGAGACCCAGTACTTC. The chain combines TRBV15 with TRBJ2-5, with a possible D match to TRBD2 (6 bases). Germline CDR1 is LNHNV and CDR2 is YYDKDF (reference sequence). CDR3 size: 14 residues. V was cut by 1 base and J by 5 bases, with 11 bases left in between.